This T cell receptor (beta chain) was retrieved from a study of control samples from healthy donors and cancer patients. The CDR3 covers 13 residues. Trimming took off 3 bases at V and 1 base at J, with 4 bases between the two ends. Germline CDR1 is MDHEN and CDR2 is SYDVKM. Method: immunoSEQ multiplex PCR; TCRdb's copy keeps in-frame clones and lacks some. This sample has 350,000 to 450,000 clones, with 90% found just once. This receptor was taken from a man aged 35 to 55 with head and neck cancer. The chain uses TRBV28 and TRBJ2-1; D unresolved. What was sequenced was PBMCs. The CDR3 spells CASSLQSYNEQFF. CDR3 bases: TGTGCCAGCAGTTTGCAGTCCTACAATGAGCAGTTCTTC.